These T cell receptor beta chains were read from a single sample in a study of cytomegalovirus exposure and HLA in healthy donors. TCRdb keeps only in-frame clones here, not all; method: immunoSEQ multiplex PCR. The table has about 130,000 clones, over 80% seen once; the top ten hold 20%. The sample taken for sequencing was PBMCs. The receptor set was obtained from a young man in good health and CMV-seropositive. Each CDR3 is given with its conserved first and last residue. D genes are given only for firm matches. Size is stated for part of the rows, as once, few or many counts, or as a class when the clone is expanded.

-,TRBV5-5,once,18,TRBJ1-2,TGTGCCAGCAGCCCCGTAGAGGTGTGGGGGGAGGACTACTATGGCTACACCTTC,CASSPVEVWGEDYYGYTF
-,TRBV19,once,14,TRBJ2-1,TGTGCCAGTAGTATTCTAGCGCCGGAGAATGAGCAGTTCTTC,CASSILAPENEQFF
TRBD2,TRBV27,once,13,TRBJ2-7,TGTGCCAGCAGCACCGGGGGGTCCTACGAGCAGTACTTC,CASSTGGSYEQYF
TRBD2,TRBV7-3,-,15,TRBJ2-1,TGTGCCAGCAGCTCCCCGACGGGGGGGCCAAATGAGCAGTTCTTC,CASSSPTGGPNEQFF
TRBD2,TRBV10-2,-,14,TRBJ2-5,TGCGCCAGCAGCCACGGGGGGGCCGGTGAGACCCAGTACTTC,CASSHGGAGETQYF
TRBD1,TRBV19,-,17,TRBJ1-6,TGTGCCAGTAGTGGAGAACAGGGGCTCCCCTATAATTCACCCCTCCACTTT,CASSGEQGLPYNSPLHF
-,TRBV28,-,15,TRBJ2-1,TGTGCCAGCACCCCCCCGGGACTCACCTACAATGAGCAGTTCTTC,CASTPPGLTYNEQFF
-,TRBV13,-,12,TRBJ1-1,TGTGCCAGCAGCTTAGCGGGGACTGAAGCTTTCTTT,CASSLAGTEAFF
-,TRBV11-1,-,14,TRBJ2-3,TGTGCCAGCAGCTTGGGGGGTCGGGCAGATACGCAGTATTTT,CASSLGGRADTQYF
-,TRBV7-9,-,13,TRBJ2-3,TGTGCCAGCAGCTCTGGTGGTCGGGATACGCAGTATTTT,CASSSGGRDTQYF
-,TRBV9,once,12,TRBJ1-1,TGTGCCAGCAGCCCAGGCATTAGTGAAGCTTTCTTT,CASSPGISEAFF
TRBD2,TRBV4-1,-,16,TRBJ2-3,TGCGCCAGCAGCCACCCCACTAGCGGGAGCACAGATACGCAGTATTTT,CASSHPTSGSTDTQYF